A single sample is the source of the 5 T cell receptor beta chains below, sequenced in a study of CD8 T cells in ankylosing spondylitis. In TCRdb, the 5' RACE reads were re-called with MiXCR into one record per CDR3 protein. The profile shows roughly 180,000 distinct CDR3 sequences, just over 9.5% of them singletons. Source material: blood, either unsorted or a sorted T cell fraction (not recorded which). The receptors shown here come from a female donor with ankylosing spondylitis or in good health (not recorded which).

This clonotype was observed at least ten times. The chain joins TRBV4-3 to TRBJ1-5; D possibly corresponds to TRBD1 (5 bases). V was pared by 0 bases and J by 4 bases, with 16 bases between. Germline loops: CDR1 LGHNA, CDR2 YSLEER. The CDR3 is 17 residues long. The CDR3 loop is CASSQDWGGIPNQPQHF. For the CDR3, the DNA is TGCGCCAGCAGCCAAGACTGGGGGGGAATCCCTAATCAGCCCCAGCATTTT.

The table lists this clonotype with many counts. The chain employs TRBV29-1 and TRBJ2-7, with 10 bases matching TRBD1. This CDR3 region has 15 residues. Germline CDR1 and CDR2: SQVTM and ANQGSEA. J gave up 7 bases and V 1 base, and 10 bases lay outside the gene matches. CDR3 bases: TGCAGCGTTGAAGGCCGGGGACAGGGGATGTTTGAGCAGTACTTC. This translates into CSVEGRGQGMFEQYF.

V and J are TRBV6-2 or TRBV6-3 and TRBJ2-4; D remains ambiguous. The ends were cut back, 7 bases at V and 9 bases at J, with 19 bases in the middle. CDR1 is MNHEY, CDR2 SVGEGT, per germline. This CDR3 is built from 14 residues. CDR3 nucleotides: TGTGCCAGCACCCTTAGACTCAACGAAGGCATTCAGTACTTC. Translated, it gives CASTLRLNEGIQYF.

This clonotype was detected a few times. V usage is TRBV14 and J usage is TRBJ2-1, with 9 bases that match TRBD2. The CDR3 sequence is 12 residues long. Losses at the gene ends were 4 bases for V and 9 bases for J; bases not matched to a gene: 1. Per germline, CDR1 SGHDN and CDR2 FVKESK. This CDR3 reads CASSLAGAEQFF. In nucleotides, the CDR3 is TGTGCCAGCAGCCTAGCGGGAGCTGAGCAGTTCTTC.

This clonotype was found a few times. This chain connects TRBV7-9 to TRBJ2-3; TRBD2 aligns across 7 bases. Germline V gives CDR1 SEHNR, CDR2 FQNEAQ (reference sequence). The ends lost 5 bases at V and 0 bases at J; junction bases unmatched: 5. The CDR3 runs 15 residues. The CDR3 nucleotides read TGTGCCAGCAGCCACAGCGGGACTAGCACAGATACGCAGTATTTT. Amino acids: CASSHSGTSTDTQYF.